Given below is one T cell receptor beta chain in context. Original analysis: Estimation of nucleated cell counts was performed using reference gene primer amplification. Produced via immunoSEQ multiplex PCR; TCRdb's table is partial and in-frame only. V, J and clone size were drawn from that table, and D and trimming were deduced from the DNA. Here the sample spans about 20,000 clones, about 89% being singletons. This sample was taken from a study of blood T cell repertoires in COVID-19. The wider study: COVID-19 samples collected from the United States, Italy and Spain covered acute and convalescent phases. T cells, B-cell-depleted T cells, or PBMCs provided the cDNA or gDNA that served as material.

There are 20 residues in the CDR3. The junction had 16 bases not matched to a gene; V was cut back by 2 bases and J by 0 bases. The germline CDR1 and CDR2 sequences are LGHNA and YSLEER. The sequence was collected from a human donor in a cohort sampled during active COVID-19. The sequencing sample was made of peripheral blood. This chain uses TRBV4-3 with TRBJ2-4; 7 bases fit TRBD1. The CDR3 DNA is TGCGCCAGCAGCCAAAGAGCCAATGCAAACAGGGGAATAGCCAAAAACATTCAGTACTTC. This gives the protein CASSQRANANRGIAKNIQYF.